This T cell receptor beta chain was captured by sequencing in a study of T cells in Graves' hyperthyroidism and ophthalmopathy. Not enrolled were patients with uncontrolled infection, other autoimmune disease, pregnancy or lactation. Amplification targeted TCR beta CDR3 regions from RNA transcripts. First-round RT-PCR targeting the TCR CDR3 was performed with the HTBI primer set. TCRdb passed the multiplex PCR reads through MiXCR, listing each CDR3 protein once. The sample has a few hundred thousand distinct CDR3 sequences; 13% to 15% are singletons. The CDR3 is 14 amino acids. Germline-derived CDR1 and CDR2 are SGHTA and FQGNSA. V was shortened by 4 bases and J by 2 bases, with 11 bases between the two germline ends. This clonotype was seen only a few times.

The chain is built from TRBV7-2 and TRBJ1-1, with D perhaps matching TRBD1 (5 bases). The sample consisted of blood. This TCR was recovered from a woman aged 55-70 years with Graves' ophthalmopathy. This CDR3 is CASSSTRDNTEAFF. Written as DNA, the CDR3 is TGTGCCAGCAGCTCGACCAGGGATAACACTGAAGCTTTCTTT.